A single sample is the source of the 17 T cell receptor beta chains below, sequenced in a study of control samples from healthy donors and cancer patients. Measured with immunoSEQ multiplex PCR; TCRdb has only the in-frame clones, and not every one. The table records roughly 70,000 clones, approximately 80% of them present only once. The material sequenced was blood. These receptors were collected from a man aged 45-60 years in good health.

The chain uses TRBV28 and TRBJ1-1, with TRBD1 matching 10 bases. From germline, CDR1 is MDHEN and CDR2 SYDVKM. V shed 7 bases and J 4 bases; nucleotides not matched to a gene: 12. The CDR3 consists of 16 residues. Here the CDR3 reads CASTPATGGRFTEAFF. The DNA for the CDR3 is TGTGCCAGCACACCCGCGACAGGGGGCCGTTTCACTGAAGCTTTCTTT.

J is TRBJ1-6 and V is TRBV2, with D possibly matching TRBD1 (6 bases). This CDR3 is 15 amino acids long. Between the trimmed V and J ends, which lost 6 bases and 4 bases, there was a span of 13 bases. CDR1 SNHLY and CDR2 FYNNEI come from the germline V gene. This CDR3 reads CASSDRQAYNSPLHF. Here the CDR3 DNA reads TGTGCCAGCAGCGATAGACAGGCGTATAATTCACCCCTCCACTTT.

The chain employs TRBV5-1 and TRBJ2-3; 10 positions agree with TRBD2. V dropped 0 bases and J dropped 5; count of bases not matched to a gene: 3. Germline V gene lookup returns CDR1 SGHRS and CDR2 YFSETQ. The CDR3 runs 15 residues. The CDR3 sequence: CASSLGASGGDTQYF. The CDR3 bases are TGCGCCAGCAGCTTGGGGGCTAGCGGGGGAGATACGCAGTATTTT.

The V gene is TRBV6-5, the J gene TRBJ2-7; 11 nucleotides line up with TRBD2. Looked up from germline, CDR1 is MNHEY and CDR2 is SVGAGI. After removal of 0 bases from V and 4 bases from J, the junction contained 2 bases not matched to a gene. This CDR3 is built from 15 residues. The CDR3 coding sequence is TGTGCCAGCAGTTACTCAACTAGCGGGAGTTACGAGCAGTACTTC. Its protein product is CASSYSTSGSYEQYF.

The rearrangement joins TRBV27 to TRBJ2-7; 7 bases line up with TRBD1. Germline V lookup: CDR1 MNHEY, CDR2 SMNVEV (reference sequence). The CDR3 is made up of 14 amino acids. The V segment lost 0 bases and the J segment 9 bases; nucleotides outside the gene matches: 8. CDR3 amino acids: CASSLSRGRGGQYF. The CDR3 DNA sequence: TGTGCCAGCAGTTTATCTAGGGGGCGAGGGGGGCAGTACTTC.

V usage is TRBV4-2 and J usage is TRBJ1-1, with a possible D match to TRBD1 (5 bases). The CDR3 contains 14 residues. With 4 bases removed from V and 2 bases from J, the gap between germline ends came to 11 bases. CDR1 LGHNA and CDR2 YNFKEQ come from the germline V gene. The CDR3 DNA sequence: TGTGCCAGCAGCCCGGGACTGCGTAACACTGAAGCTTTCTTT. Protein: CASSPGLRNTEAFF.

CDR3 residues: CASSQDYRGFVSYTF. The CDR3 DNA reads TGCGCCAGCAGCCAAGATTATCGGGGCTTCGTTAGCTACACCTTC. This chain uses TRBV4-3 with TRBJ1-2; D may be TRBD1 (5 bases). The CDR3 extends over 15 amino acids. The germline V and J ends were trimmed by 0 bases and 9 bases, with 17 bases remaining between them. From germline, CDR1 is LGHNA and CDR2 YSLEER.

The chain couples TRBV7-2 to TRBJ1-3; D unclear. Trimming took off 4 bases at V and 0 bases at J, with 10 bases between the two ends. The CDR3 is 15 residues long. Germline assignment: CDR1 SGHTA and CDR2 FQGNSA. The CDR3 is CASSSGRTSGNTIYF. The CDR3 nucleotides read TGTGCCAGCAGCTCCGGACGGACCTCTGGAAACACCATATATTTT.

This clone showed up just once. The chain carries TRBV14 and TRBJ1-2; D not certain. This CDR3 region has 12 residues. Germline-derived CDR1 and CDR2 are SGHDN and FVKESK. The germline V and J ends were trimmed by 3 bases and 4 bases, with 6 bases remaining between them. Here the CDR3 DNA reads TGTGCCAGCAGCCATGCCGGCTATGGCTACACCTTC. Its translation: CASSHAGYGYTF.

The chain combines TRBV29-1 with TRBJ2-5, with D unresolved. The CDR3 length is 13 residues. V gave up 1 base and J gave up 1 base, with 7 bases separating them. The germline V gene encodes CDR1 SQVTM and CDR2 ANQGSEA. The CDR3 bases are TGCAGCGTTGAAGTAGGCAGCCAAGAGACCCAGTACTTC. This gives the protein CSVEVGSQETQYF.

The chain combines TRBV9 with TRBJ2-5, with TRBD2 identical over 12 bases. The J segment lost 5 bases and the V segment lost 4 bases, leaving 12 bases of the junction unmatched. The CDR3 extends over 17 amino acids. The germline CDR1 and CDR2 sequences are SGDLS and YYNGEE. The CDR3 DNA follows: TGTGCCAGCAGCCCTGGGGCTAGCGGGAGGGCGCGGGAGACCCAGTACTTC. Translated: CASSPGASGRARETQYF. The complete variable domain, with remaining parts taken from reference TRBV9 and TRBJ2-5, reads DSGVTQTPKHLITATGQRVTLRCSPRSGDLSVYWYQQSLDQGLQFLIQYYNGEERAKGNILERFSAQQFPDLHSELNLSSLELGDSALYFCASSPGASGRARETQYFGPGTRLLVL.

The V and J genes are TRBV1 and TRBJ1-2; the table assigns TRBD1, which was not confirmed against the DNA. TRBV1 is a listed pseudogene. CDR3 size: 15 residues. The CDR3 nucleotides read TGCACCAGCAGCCGGACAGGAGATTCCCACCTCGGCTACACCTTC. Its translation: CTSSRTGDSHLGYTF.

The V call is TRBV29-1, the J call TRBJ1-4; TRBD1 might be the D (5 bases). CDR3 size: 14 residues. V shed 6 bases and J shed 0 bases, with 11 bases lying between them. The germline gives CDR1 SQVTM, CDR2 ANQGSEA. CDR3 sequence: CSVQPTATNEKLFF. Here the CDR3 DNA reads TGCAGCGTGCAGCCGACAGCAACTAATGAAAAACTGTTTTTT.

The V and J genes are TRBV5-1 and TRBJ2-3; D call uncertain. The CDR3 is 16 amino acids. Germline CDR1 is SGHRS and CDR2 is YFSETQ. The V gene lost 2 bases and the J gene lost 2 bases, with 15 bases spanning the gap. In DNA form, the CDR3 reads TGCGCCAGCAGCTTCAGTTCCAGTAAGGTCACAGATACGCAGTATTTT. Amino acid sequence: CASSFSSSKVTDTQYF.

This sequence joins TRBV18 and TRBJ2-7; D may be TRBD2 (6 bases). The CDR3 extends over 14 amino acids. Germline values: CDR1 KGHSH, CDR2 LQKENI. Trimming pared 1 base from V and 0 bases from J, leaving 7 bases between. This CDR3 reads CASSPLADSYEQYF. Here the CDR3 DNA reads TGTGCCAGCTCACCACTAGCGGACTCCTACGAGCAGTACTTC.

V is TRBV2 and J is TRBJ1-3; 9 bases map to TRBD1. With 10 bases clipped from V and 1 base from J, the junction kept 8 bases outside the gene matches. The CDR3 has 15 amino acids. CDR1 and CDR2 (germline): SNHLY, FYNNEI. The CDR3 bases are TGTGCCACTCAACAGGGGGCTGGGTCTGGAAACACCATATATTTT. Protein sequence: CATQQGAGSGNTIYF.

The rearrangement joins TRBV9 to TRBJ1-3; D call uncertain. V was cut by 0 bases and J by 0 bases, with 7 bases left in between. CDR1 and CDR2 from the germline V gene are SGDLS and YYNGEE. The CDR3 runs 15 residues. The CDR3 sequence: CASSVGSVSGNTIYF. The CDR3 DNA follows: TGTGCCAGCAGCGTAGGTTCGGTCTCTGGAAACACCATATATTTT.